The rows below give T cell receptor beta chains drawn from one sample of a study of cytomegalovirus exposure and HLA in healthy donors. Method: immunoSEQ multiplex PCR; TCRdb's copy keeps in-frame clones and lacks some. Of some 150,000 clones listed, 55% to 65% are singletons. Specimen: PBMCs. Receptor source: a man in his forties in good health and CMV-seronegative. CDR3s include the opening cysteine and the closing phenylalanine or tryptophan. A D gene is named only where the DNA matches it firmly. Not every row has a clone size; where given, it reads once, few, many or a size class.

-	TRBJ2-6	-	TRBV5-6	CASSTGRVGSGANVLTF	TGTGCCAGCAGTACTGGGCGGGTTGGCTCTGGGGCCAACGTCCTGACTTTC
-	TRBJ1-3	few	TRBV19	CASSIPGGPSGNTIYF	TGTGCCAGTAGTATCCCAGGCGGGCCCTCTGGAAACACCATATATTTT
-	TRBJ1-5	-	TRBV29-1	CSVGGINQPQHF	TGCAGCGTTGGAGGGATTAATCAGCCCCAGCATTTT
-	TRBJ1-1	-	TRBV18	CASSPPGRESDTEAFF	TGTGCCAGCTCACCCCCGGGGAGGGAGTCAGACACTGAAGCTTTCTTT
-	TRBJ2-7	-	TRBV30	CAWSFDSTYEQYF	TGTGCCTGGAGTTTCGACAGTACCTACGAGCAGTACTTC
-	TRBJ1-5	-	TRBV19	CASSIDRGGNQPQHF	TGTGCCAGTAGTATAGATCGGGGTGGCAATCAGCCCCAGCATTTT
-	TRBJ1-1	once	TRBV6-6	CASSPRQGRAFF	TGTGCCAGCAGTCCTAGGCAGGGGAGAGCTTTCTTT
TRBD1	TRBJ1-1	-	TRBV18	CASSLSTGDTEAFF	TGTGCCAGCTCACTTTCGACAGGGGACACTGAAGCTTTCTTT
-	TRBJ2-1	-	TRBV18	CASSPGASHINEQFF	TGTGCCAGCTCACCGGGGGCTAGTCATATCAATGAGCAGTTCTTC
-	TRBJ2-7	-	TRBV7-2	CASSRGWGVSYEQYF	TGTGCCAGCAGCCGAGGCTGGGGGGTCTCCTACGAGCAGTACTTC
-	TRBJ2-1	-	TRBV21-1	CASSTGTSGRGFGDEQFF	TGTGCCAGCAGCACCGGGACTAGCGGGAGAGGATTTGGCGATGAGCAGTTCTTC
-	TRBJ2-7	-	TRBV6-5	CASSTLTKSYEQYF	TGTGCCAGCAGTACCCTGACTAAATCCTACGAGCAGTACTTC
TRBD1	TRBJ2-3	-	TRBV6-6	CASSNRGSDTQYF	TGTGCCAGCAGCAACAGGGGTTCAGATACGCAGTATTTT
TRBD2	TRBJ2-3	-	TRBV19	CASLPSGSTNTQYF	TGTGCCAGTCTTCCTAGCGGGAGTACAAATACGCAGTATTTT
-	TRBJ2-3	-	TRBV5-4	CASSLTGADTQYF	TGTGCCAGCAGCTTGACTGGTGCAGATACGCAGTATTTT
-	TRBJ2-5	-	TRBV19	CASTPDRRGGETQYF	TGTGCCAGTACCCCGGACAGGAGGGGTGGCGAGACCCAGTACTTC
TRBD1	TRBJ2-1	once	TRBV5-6	CASSLVQGVGGNEQFF	TGTGCCAGCAGCTTGGTACAGGGGGTTGGGGGCAATGAGCAGTTCTTC
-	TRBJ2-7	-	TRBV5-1	CASSLGKGAYEQYF	TGCGCCAGCAGCTTGGGTAAGGGGGCCTACGAGCAGTACTTC
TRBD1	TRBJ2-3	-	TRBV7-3	CASSLLGQTTDTQYF	TGTGCCAGCAGCTTACTGGGACAGACCACAGATACGCAGTATTTT
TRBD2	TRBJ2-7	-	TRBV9	CASSSLAGEAHEQYF	TGTGCCAGCAGCTCGTTAGCGGGAGAGGCTCACGAGCAGTACTTC
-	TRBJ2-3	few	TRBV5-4	CASSPEVGTDTQYF	TGTGCCAGCAGCCCTGAGGTTGGGACAGATACGCAGTATTTT
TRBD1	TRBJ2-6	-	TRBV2	CASSDSNTGTAGANVLTF	TGTGCCAGCAGTGATAGCAACACTGGGACAGCTGGGGCCAACGTCCTGACTTTC
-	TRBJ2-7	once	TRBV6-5	CASSYSQQGSYEQYF	TGTGCCAGCAGTTACAGCCAACAGGGCTCCTACGAGCAGTACTTC
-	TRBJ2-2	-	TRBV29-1	CSAIIQDTGELFF	TGCAGCGCAATCATCCAGGACACCGGGGAGCTGTTTTTT
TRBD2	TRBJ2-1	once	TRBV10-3	CATQGLAGVDEQFF	TGTGCCACGCAAGGACTAGCGGGAGTGGATGAGCAGTTCTTC
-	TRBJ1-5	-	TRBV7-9	CASSLGGLNQPQHF	TGTGCCAGCAGCTTAGGGGGCCTCAATCAGCCCCAGCATTTT
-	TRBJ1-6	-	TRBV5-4	CASSFLVMSGAYNSPLHF	TGTGCCAGCAGCTTTTTAGTGATGTCGGGGGCCTATAATTCACCCCTCCACTTT
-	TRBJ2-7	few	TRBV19	CGGRGAHEQYF	TGTGGGGGCAGGGGGGCTCACGAGCAGTACTTC
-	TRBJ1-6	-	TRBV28	CASSLTALYNSPLHF	TGTGCCAGCAGTTTAACAGCTCTCTATAATTCACCCCTCCACTTT
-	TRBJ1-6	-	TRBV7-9	CASSSLAINSPLHF	TGTGCCAGCAGCTCGTTGGCCATTAATTCACCCCTCCACTTT
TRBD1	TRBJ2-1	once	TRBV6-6	CASSDTGTGYNEQFF	TGTGCCAGCAGTGATACCGGGACAGGGTACAATGAGCAGTTCTTC
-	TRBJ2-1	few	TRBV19	CASTPALHSEQFF	TGTGCCAGTACCCCGGCTCTTCACAGTGAGCAGTTCTTC
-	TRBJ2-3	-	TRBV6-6	CASILRPREGDTQYF	TGTGCCAGCATTTTACGTCCTAGAGAGGGAGATACGCAGTATTTT